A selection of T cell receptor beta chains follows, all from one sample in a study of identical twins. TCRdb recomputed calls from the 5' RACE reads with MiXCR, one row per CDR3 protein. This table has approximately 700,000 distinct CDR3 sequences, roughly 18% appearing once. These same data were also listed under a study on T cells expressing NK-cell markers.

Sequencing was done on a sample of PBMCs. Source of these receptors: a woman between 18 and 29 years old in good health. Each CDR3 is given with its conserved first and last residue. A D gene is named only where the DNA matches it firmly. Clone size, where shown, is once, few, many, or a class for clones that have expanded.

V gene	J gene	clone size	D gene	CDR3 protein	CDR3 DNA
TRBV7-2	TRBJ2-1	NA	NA	CASSEFNPGLKGEQFF	TGTGCCAGCAGCGAATTTAATCCGGGACTTAAGGGTGAGCAGTTCTTC
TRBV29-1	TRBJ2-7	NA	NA	CSVSGPRYEQYF	TGCAGCGTTTCTGGTCCTAGATACGAGCAGTACTTC
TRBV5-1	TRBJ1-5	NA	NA	CASSLGNQGTSNQPQHF	TGCGCCAGCAGCCTGGGCAACCAGGGGACGAGCAATCAGCCCCAGCATTTT
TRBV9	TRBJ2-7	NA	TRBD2	CASSVGLAGTEQYF	TGTGCCAGCAGCGTAGGACTAGCGGGAACCGAGCAGTACTTC
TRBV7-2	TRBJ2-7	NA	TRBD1	CASSLTGGQAYEQYF	TGTGCCAGCAGCTTGACCGGGGGACAGGCCTACGAGCAGTACTTC
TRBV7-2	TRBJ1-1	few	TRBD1	CAARTGAEAFF	TGTGCCGCCAGGACAGGGGCTGAAGCTTTCTTT
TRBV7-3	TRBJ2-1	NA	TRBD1	CASSLMGTGGKEQFF	TGTGCCAGCAGCTTAATGGGGACAGGGGGAAAAGAGCAGTTCTTC
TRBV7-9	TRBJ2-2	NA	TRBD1	CASSLPRTGGTGELFF	TGTGCCAGCAGCTTACCGCGGACAGGGGGGACCGGGGAGCTGTTTTTT
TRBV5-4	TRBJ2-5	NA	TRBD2	CASSRKTSGAYQETQYF	TGTGCCAGCAGCCGTAAGACTAGCGGGGCGTACCAAGAGACCCAGTACTTC
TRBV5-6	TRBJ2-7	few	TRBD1	CASSTDRGTYEQYF	TGTGCCAGCAGTACTGACAGGGGAACCTACGAGCAGTACTTC
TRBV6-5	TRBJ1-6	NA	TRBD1	CASSYSRQGAWPLHF	TGTGCCAGCAGTTACTCGAGACAGGGGGCTTGGCCCCTCCACTTT
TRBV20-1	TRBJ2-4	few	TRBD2	CSAPHGSGGNIQYF	TGCAGTGCTCCTCACGGATCGGGGGGAAACATTCAGTACTTC
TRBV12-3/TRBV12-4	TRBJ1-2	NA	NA	CASSLDPQLLYTF	TGTGCCAGCAGTTTAGACCCACAGTTGCTGTACACCTTC
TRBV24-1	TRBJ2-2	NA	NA	CATSDLFTGELFF	TGTGCCACCAGTGATCTGTTCACCGGGGAGCTGTTTTTT
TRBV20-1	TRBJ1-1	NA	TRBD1	CSAQPGGTEAFF	TGCAGTGCCCAACCAGGGGGCACTGAAGCTTTCTTT
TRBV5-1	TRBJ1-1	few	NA	CASSLSGSRTEAFF	TGCGCCAGCAGCTTGTCGGGTAGTCGAACTGAAGCTTTCTTT
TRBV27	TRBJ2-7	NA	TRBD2	CASSLSSGGRFGEQYF	TGTGCCAGCAGTTTATCTAGCGGGGGCCGCTTCGGGGAGCAGTACTTC
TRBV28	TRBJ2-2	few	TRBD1	CASRRQGLHRELFF	TGTGCCAGCAGGAGACAGGGTTTGCACCGGGAGCTGTTTTTT
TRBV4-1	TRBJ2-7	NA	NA	CASSQDPSGTYEQYF	TGCGCCAGCAGCCAAGACCCCTCCGGGACCTACGAGCAGTACTTC
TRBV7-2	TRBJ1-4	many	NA	CASSPTRVGEKLFF	TGTGCCAGCAGTCCAACCCGTGTGGGCGAAAAACTGTTTTTT
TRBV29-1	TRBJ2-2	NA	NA	CSVGNRHTGELFF	TGCAGCGTTGGAAACCGACACACCGGGGAGCTGTTTTTT
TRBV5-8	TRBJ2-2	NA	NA	CASSLGGALNTGELFF	TGTGCCAGCAGCTTGGGTGGGGCGCTGAACACCGGGGAGCTGTTTTTT
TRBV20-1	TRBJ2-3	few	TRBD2	CSVERGGYTDTQYF	TGCAGTGTGGAGCGGGGGGGGTACACAGATACGCAGTATTTT
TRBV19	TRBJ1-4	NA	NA	CASERGVANEKLFF	TGTGCCAGCGAGAGAGGGGTGGCTAATGAAAAACTGTTTTTT
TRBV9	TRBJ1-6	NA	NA	CASGAGELRSSPLHF	TGTGCCAGCGGGGCAGGGGAACTGAGGAGCTCACCCCTCCACTTT
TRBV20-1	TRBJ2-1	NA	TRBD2	CSAESGGAHLEQFF	TGCAGTGCTGAAAGCGGGGGGGCCCACTTAGAGCAGTTCTTC
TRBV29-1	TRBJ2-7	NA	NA	CSVVGGGHEQYF	TGCAGCGTTGTAGGCGGCGGCCACGAGCAGTACTTC
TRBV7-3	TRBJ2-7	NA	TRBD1	CASSYLPTGVHEQYF	TGTGCCAGCAGCTATCTTCCGACAGGGGTCCACGAGCAGTACTTC
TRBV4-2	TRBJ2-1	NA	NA	CASSQDDRNEQFF	TGTGCCAGCAGCCAAGATGACAGGAACGAGCAGTTCTTC
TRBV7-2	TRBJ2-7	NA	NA	CASSLAVIYEQYF	TGTGCCAGCAGCTTAGCGGTAATCTACGAGCAGTACTTC
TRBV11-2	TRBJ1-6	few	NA	CASSARRSDNSPLHF	TGTGCCAGCAGCGCGCGGAGGAGCGATAATTCACCCCTCCACTTT
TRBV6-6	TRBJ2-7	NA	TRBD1	CASSDTGAQQYF	TGTGCCAGCAGCGATACAGGGGCCCAGCAGTACTTC
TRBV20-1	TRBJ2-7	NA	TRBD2	CSAKKREDSYEQYF	TGCAGTGCTAAGAAGCGGGAGGACTCCTACGAGCAGTACTTC
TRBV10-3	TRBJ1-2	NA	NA	CAISTYELVYTF	TGTGCCATCAGCACATACGAATTAGTCTACACCTTC
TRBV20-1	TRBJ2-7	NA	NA	CSASRNYEQYF	TGCAGTGCTAGTCGGAATTACGAGCAGTACTTC
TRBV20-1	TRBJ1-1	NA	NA	CSARDPQGGDEAFF	TGCAGTGCTAGAGATCCGCAAGGCGGTGATGAAGCTTTCTTT
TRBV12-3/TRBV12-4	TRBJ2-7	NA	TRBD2	CASSLLRWASGGSYEQYF	TGTGCCAGCAGTTTACTAAGGTGGGCCAGCGGGGGCTCCTACGAGCAGTACTTC
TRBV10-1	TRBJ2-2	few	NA	CASSESGETGELFF	TGCGCCAGCAGTGAGTCTGGGGAGACCGGGGAGCTGTTTTTT
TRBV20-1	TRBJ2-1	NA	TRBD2	CCARDPAGGAGNEQFF	TGCTGTGCTAGAGATCCTGCCGGGGGGGCAGGCAATGAGCAGTTCTTC
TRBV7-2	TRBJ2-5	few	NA	CASSLSVGRETQYF	TGTGCCAGCAGCTTATCGGTGGGAAGGGAGACCCAGTACTTC